Listed here are 2 T cell receptor beta chains from one sample, sequenced in a study of blood T cell repertoires in COVID-19. Profiling relied on immunoSEQ multiplex PCR, and the TCRdb table lists in-frame clones only, not all of them. Of about 180,000 clones in the sample, 80% were seen once. Source material: PBMCs or T cells enriched from blood (not recorded which). The receptors shown here come from a man aged 55 to 70 who had been exposed to COVID-19.

The rearrangement links TRBV7-9 to TRBJ1-2; TRBD1 aligns across 9 bases. Germline-derived CDR1 and CDR2 are SEHNR and FQNEAQ (reference sequence). The V gene end was trimmed by 1 base and the J gene end by 3 bases; junction bases not matched to a gene: 9. The CDR3 length is 17 residues. CDR3 nucleotide sequence: TGTGCCAGCAGCTTAGGAGACAGGGGGTTAGAATACTATGGCTACACCTTC. Its translation: CASSLGDRGLEYYGYTF.

The rearrangement links TRBV18 to TRBJ2-1; 7 positions agree with TRBD1. CDR1 KGHSH and CDR2 LQKENI come from the germline V gene. The CDR3 contains 13 residues. With V trimmed by 4 bases and J by 5 bases, 2 bases remained unmatched. The DNA for the CDR3 is TGTGCCAGCTCACTTGGGACAGACAATGAGCAGTTCTTC. Translated: CASSLGTDNEQFF.